These 15 T cell receptor beta chains were sequenced from one sample in a study of blood T cell repertoires in COVID-19. The method was immunoSEQ multiplex PCR; TCRdb's version includes in-frame clones alone and lacks a portion of them. Of 150,000 or so clones detected, roughly 84% appear once; the ten largest clones hold more than 5%. The specimen was PBMCs or T cells enriched from blood (not recorded which). These receptors all stem from a woman in her 50s who had been exposed to COVID-19.

This clone has only one observation. The chain couples TRBV6-5 to TRBJ2-7, with TRBD1 as a possible D gene (5 bases). The germline V and J ends were trimmed by 2 bases and 0 bases, with 14 bases remaining between them. The CDR3 is made up of 16 amino acids. Germline CDR1 is MNHEY and CDR2 is SVGAGI. The CDR3 coding sequence is TGTGCCAGCAGTTACGACAGACCAGGAAGCTCCTACGAGCAGTACTTC. Residues: CASSYDRPGSSYEQYF.

The chain couples TRBV4-1 to TRBJ2-7; TRBD1 matches at 11 bases. Trimming removed 0 bases from V and 4 bases from J; junction bases left unmatched: 2. Germline V gene sequence: CDR1 MGHRA, CDR2 YSYEKL. The CDR3 sequence is 15 residues long. The CDR3 spells CASSQEGTGGYEQYF. The DNA of the CDR3 is TGCGCCAGCAGCCAAGAGGGGACAGGGGGGTACGAGCAGTACTTC.

This chain joins TRBV19 and TRBJ1-6; D gene ambiguous. The germline V and J ends were trimmed by 3 bases and 9 bases, with 6 bases remaining between them. CDR1 LNHDA and CDR2 SQIVND come from the germline V gene (reference sequence). This CDR3 spans 12 amino acids. CDR3 coding DNA: TGTGCCAGTAGTATTGGCACTTCACCCCTCCACTTT. Translation: CASSIGTSPLHF.

The chain couples TRBV9 to TRBJ2-3, with 10 bases lining up with TRBD1. V lost 3 bases and J lost 1; bases outside the gene matches: 5. The CDR3 extends over 16 amino acids. Germline CDR1 reads SGDLS; CDR2 reads YYNGEE. The CDR3, as DNA: TGTGCCAGCAGCGCACGGACAGGGGGGGGCACAGATACGCAGTATTTT. This codes for CASSARTGGGTDTQYF.

This clone showed up just a few times. The chain joins TRBV30 to TRBJ2-7; D is undetermined. This CDR3 contains 14 residues. CDR1 is GTSNPN, CDR2 SVGIG, per germline (reference sequence). Trimming left V 5 bases short and J 0 bases short, with 14 bases between. For the CDR3, the DNA is TGTGCCTGGGCCAGTGGCGGTGTCTCCTACGAGCAGTACTTC. This encodes CAWASGGVSYEQYF.

This clone was seen only a few times. V and J are TRBV19 and TRBJ1-6, with 8 bases matching TRBD1. J lost 10 bases, V lost 9 bases, and 17 bases had no gene match. CDR3 length: 16 amino acids. Per germline, CDR1 LNHDA and CDR2 SQIVND (reference sequence). The CDR3 reads CASRDSGTGYGSPLHF. The CDR3 nucleotides are TGTGCCAGCCGAGATTCCGGGACAGGCTACGGGTCACCCCTCCACTTT. The entire variable domain, with the rest obtained from reference TRBV19 and TRBJ1-6, is as follows: DGGITQSPKYLFRKEGQNVTLSCEQNLNHDAMYWYRQDPGQGLRLIYYSQIVNDFQKGDIAEGYSVSREKKESFPLTVTSAQKNPTAFYLCASRDSGTGYGSPLHFGNGTRLTVT.

The J gene is TRBJ1-3, the V gene TRBV19; 9 positions agree with TRBD1. Germline trimming cut 6 bases from V and 0 bases from J; bases unmatched to any gene: 9. The CDR3 is made up of 17 amino acids. CDR1 LNHDA and CDR2 SQIVND come from the germline V gene (reference sequence). The CDR3 loop is CASSLGTGFSSGNTIYF. CDR3 nucleotides: TGTGCCAGTAGCCTCGGGACAGGGTTCTCCTCTGGAAACACCATATATTTT.

CDR3 sequence (DNA): TGTGCCAGCAGCCCGCGCGGACTGCTACCTACCTACGAGCAGTACTTC. This gives the protein CASSPRGLLPTYEQYF. V usage is TRBV11-2 and J usage is TRBJ2-7; D possibly corresponds to TRBD2 (5 bases). Trimming left V 5 bases short and J 2 bases short, with 19 bases between. From germline, CDR1 is SGHAT and CDR2 FQNNGV. CDR3 length equals 16 residues.

V usage is TRBV29-1 and J usage is TRBJ1-4; 10 bases align to TRBD1. V lost 1 base to trimming and J lost 0 bases; unmatched junction nucleotides: 11. The CDR3 consists of 19 residues. Per the germline V gene, CDR1 is SQVTM and CDR2 is ANQGSEA. CDR3: CSVEARAGQGTSTNEKLFF. In nucleotides, the CDR3 is TGCAGCGTTGAAGCCCGAGCGGGACAGGGGACTTCAACTAATGAAAAACTGTTTTTT.

The V gene is TRBV18, the J gene TRBJ2-1; 9 nucleotides agree with TRBD1. The junction had 10 bases not matched to a gene; V was cut back by 8 bases and J by 8 bases. The CDR3 spans 14 residues. Germline CDR1 and CDR2: KGHSH and LQKENI. The CDR3 spells CASAGDRAKDEQFF. CDR3 nucleotides: TGTGCCAGCGCGGGGGACAGGGCGAAAGATGAGCAGTTCTTC. Variable domain in full (rest from reference TRBV18 and TRBJ2-1): NAGVMQNPRHLVRRRGQEARLRCSPMKGHSHVYWYRQLPEEGLKFMVYLQKENIIDESGMPKERFSAEFPKEGPSILRIQQVVRGDSAAYFCASAGDRAKDEQFFGPGTRLTVL.

The chain employs TRBV29-1 and TRBJ1-1; D gene uncertain. V dropped 3 bases and J dropped 1 base, with 6 bases sitting between them. CDR3 length: 12 residues. Germline CDR1 and CDR2: SQVTM and ANQGSEA. CDR3 in DNA: TGCAGCGTTGAGGCGGGGAACACTGAAGCTTTCTTT. Translated, it gives CSVEAGNTEAFF.

CDR3 amino acids: CASSLQASAYNSPLHF. The DNA for the CDR3 is TGTGCCAGCAGTTTACAGGCTTCGGCCTATAATTCACCCCTCCACTTT. The V gene is TRBV28, the J gene TRBJ1-6; D uncertain. V lost 2 bases, J lost 2 bases, and 10 bases lay in between. CDR1 and CDR2 (germline): MDHEN, SYDVKM. This CDR3 contains 16 residues. The variable domain in full, completed from reference TRBV28 and TRBJ1-6, reads DVKVTQSSRYLVKRTGEKVFLECVQDMDHENMFWYRQDPGLGLRLIYFSYDVKMKEKGDIPEGYSVSREKKERFSLILESASTNQTSMYLCASSLQASAYNSPLHFGNGTRLTVT.

V gene TRBV3-1 (or the pseudogene TRBV3-2) combines with J gene TRBJ2-1; 9 nucleotides line up with TRBD2. The germline CDR1 and CDR2 sequences are LGHDT and YNNKEL (reference sequence). V gave up 1 base and J gave up 7 bases; unmatched junction bases: 5. CDR3 size: 15 residues. CDR3 coding DNA: TGTGCCAGCAGCCAAGGGGCGGGGGGGTCTAATGAGCAGTTCTTC. Translated: CASSQGAGGSNEQFF.

The chain couples TRBV5-1 to TRBJ2-3; TRBD2 matches at 14 bases. V dropped 4 bases and J dropped 5; count of bases not matched to a gene: 3. The germline V gene encodes CDR1 SGHRS and CDR2 YFSETQ. The CDR3 runs 15 residues. CDR3 DNA sequence: TGCGCCAGCAGCGACGGGACTAGCGGGAGAGATACGCAGTATTTT. Its translation is CASSDGTSGRDTQYF.

CDR3 bases: TGTGCCACCAGCAGCCCGGATGAGGGCTACGAGCAGTACTTC. As protein: CATSSPDEGYEQYF. The rearrangement uses TRBV15 and TRBJ2-7; tentatively, D is TRBD2 (5 bases). Trimming removed 3 bases from V and 3 bases from J, with 12 bases in between. The CDR3 consists of 14 residues. CDR1 and CDR2 from the germline V gene are LNHNV and YYDKDF (reference sequence).